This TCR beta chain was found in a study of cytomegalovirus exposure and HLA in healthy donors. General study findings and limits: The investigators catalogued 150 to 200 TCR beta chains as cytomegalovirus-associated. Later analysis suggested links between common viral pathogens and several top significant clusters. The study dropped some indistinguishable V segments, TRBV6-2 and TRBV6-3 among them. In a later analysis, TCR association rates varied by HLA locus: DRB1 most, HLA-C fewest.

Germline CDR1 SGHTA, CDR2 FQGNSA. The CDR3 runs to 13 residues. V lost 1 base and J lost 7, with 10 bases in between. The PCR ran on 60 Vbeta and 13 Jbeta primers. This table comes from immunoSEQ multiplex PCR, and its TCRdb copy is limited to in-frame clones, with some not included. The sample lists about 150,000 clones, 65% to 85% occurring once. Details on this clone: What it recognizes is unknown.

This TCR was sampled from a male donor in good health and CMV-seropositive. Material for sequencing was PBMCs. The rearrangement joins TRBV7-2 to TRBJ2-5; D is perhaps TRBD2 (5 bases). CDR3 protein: CASSLDQEVTQYF. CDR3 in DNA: TGTGCCAGCAGCTTAGACCAGGAGGTGACCCAGTACTTC.